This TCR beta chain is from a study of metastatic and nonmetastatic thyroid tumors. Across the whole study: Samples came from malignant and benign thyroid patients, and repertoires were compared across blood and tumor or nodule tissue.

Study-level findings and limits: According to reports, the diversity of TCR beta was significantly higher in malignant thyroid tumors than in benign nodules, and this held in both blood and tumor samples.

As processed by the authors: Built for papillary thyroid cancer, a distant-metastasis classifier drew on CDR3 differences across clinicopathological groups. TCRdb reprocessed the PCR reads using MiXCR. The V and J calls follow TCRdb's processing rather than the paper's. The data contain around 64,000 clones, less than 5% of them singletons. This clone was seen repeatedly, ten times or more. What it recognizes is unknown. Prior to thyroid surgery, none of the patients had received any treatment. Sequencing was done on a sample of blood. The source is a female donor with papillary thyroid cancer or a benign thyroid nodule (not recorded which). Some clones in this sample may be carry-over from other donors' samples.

The CDR3 protein is CSARGTGDTYEQYF. DNA for the CDR3: TGCAGTGCTAGAGGGACAGGCGATACCTACGAGCAGTACTTC. The rearrangement joins TRBV20-1 to TRBJ2-7; 7 nucleotides align to TRBD1. Germline CDR1 is DFQATT and CDR2 is SNEGSKA (reference sequence). The CDR3 is 14 residues long. The V and J ends lost 1 base and 2 bases, in that order; junction bases with no gene match: 5.